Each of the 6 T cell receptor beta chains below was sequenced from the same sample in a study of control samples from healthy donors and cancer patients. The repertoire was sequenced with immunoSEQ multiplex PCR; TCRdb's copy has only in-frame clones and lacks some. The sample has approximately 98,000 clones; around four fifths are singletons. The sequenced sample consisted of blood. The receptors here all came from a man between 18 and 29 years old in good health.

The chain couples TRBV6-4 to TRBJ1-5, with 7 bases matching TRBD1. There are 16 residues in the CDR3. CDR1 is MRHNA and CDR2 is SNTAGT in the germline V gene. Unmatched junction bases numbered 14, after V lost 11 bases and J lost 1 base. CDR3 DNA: TGTGCCGGATTGTCGGGCAGGGGGAGGAGCAATCAGCCCCAGCATTTT. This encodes CAGLSGRGRSNQPQHF.

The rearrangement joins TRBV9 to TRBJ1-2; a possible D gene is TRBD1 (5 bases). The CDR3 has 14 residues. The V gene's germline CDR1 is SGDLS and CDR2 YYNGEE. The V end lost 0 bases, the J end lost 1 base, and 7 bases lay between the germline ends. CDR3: CASSVDDSNYGYTF. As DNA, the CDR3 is TGTGCCAGCAGCGTAGATGACAGTAACTATGGCTACACCTTC.

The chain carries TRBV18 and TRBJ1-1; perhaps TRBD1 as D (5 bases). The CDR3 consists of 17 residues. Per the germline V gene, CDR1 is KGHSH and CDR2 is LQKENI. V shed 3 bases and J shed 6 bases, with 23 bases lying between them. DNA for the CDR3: TGTGCCAGCTCACCTGCACGGGGGTTTGGGGGAGCCCCTGAAGCTTTCTTT. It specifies CASSPARGFGGAPEAFF.

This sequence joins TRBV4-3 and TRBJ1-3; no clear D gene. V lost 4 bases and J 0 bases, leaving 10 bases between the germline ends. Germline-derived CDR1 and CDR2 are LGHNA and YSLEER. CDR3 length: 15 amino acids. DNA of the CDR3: TGCGCCAGCAGCCCGGACGGGGACTCTGGAAACACCATATATTTT. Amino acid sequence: CASSPDGDSGNTIYF.

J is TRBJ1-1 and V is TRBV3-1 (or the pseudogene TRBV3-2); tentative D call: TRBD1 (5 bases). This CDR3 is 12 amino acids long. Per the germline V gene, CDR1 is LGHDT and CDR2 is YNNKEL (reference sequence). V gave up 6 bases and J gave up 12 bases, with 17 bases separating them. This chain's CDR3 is CASSPRQGITFF. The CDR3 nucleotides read TGTGCCAGCAGTCCCCGCCAGGGTATTACTTTCTTT.

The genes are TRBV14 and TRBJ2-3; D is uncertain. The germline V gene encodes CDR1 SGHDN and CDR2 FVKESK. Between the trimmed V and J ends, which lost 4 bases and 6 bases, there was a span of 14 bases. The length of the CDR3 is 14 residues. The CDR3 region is CASSRPGSFDTQYF. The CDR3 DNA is TGTGCCAGCAGCCGGCCAGGTTCTTTTGATACGCAGTATTTT.